The text below deals with one TCR beta chain. What it recognizes is unknown. The immunoSEQ assay was v3.0, run at survey level. Some clones are missing from TCRdb's copy, which holds only in-frame ones; the method was immunoSEQ multiplex PCR. Of 25,000 to 35,000 clones in the sample, nearly 97% were seen once. This sample is drawn from a study of long-term antiretroviral therapy in people with HIV. The study, taken as a whole, reports: Post-ART, diversity grew, though it stayed under transplant donor control levels.

V was clipped by 4 bases and J by 3 bases; unmatched bases: 5. The germline CDR1 and CDR2 sequences are GTSNPN and SVGIG (reference sequence). The CDR3 covers 14 residues. This TCR derives from a man under 40 with HIV. The genes are TRBV30 and TRBJ2-1, with 8 bases aligning to TRBD1. The sample in question was unsorted PBMCs, obtained 5.3 years after starting antiretroviral therapy. The CDR3, as DNA: TGTGCCTGGAACTCAGGGGGCGACTACAATGAGCAGTTCTTC. Translating gives CAWNSGGDYNEQFF.